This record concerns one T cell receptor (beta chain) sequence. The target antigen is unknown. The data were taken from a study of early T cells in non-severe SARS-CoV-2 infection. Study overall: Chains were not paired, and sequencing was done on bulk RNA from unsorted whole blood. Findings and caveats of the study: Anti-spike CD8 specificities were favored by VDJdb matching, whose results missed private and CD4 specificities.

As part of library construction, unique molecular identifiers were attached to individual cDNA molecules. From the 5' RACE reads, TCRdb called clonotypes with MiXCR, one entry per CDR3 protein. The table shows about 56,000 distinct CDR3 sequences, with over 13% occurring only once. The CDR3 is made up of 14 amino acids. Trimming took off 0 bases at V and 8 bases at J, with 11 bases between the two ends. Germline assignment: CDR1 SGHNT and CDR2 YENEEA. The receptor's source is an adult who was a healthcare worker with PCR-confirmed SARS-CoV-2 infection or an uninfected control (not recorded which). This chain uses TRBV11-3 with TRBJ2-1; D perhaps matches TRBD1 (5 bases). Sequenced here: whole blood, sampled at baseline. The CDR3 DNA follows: TGTGCCAGCAGCTTAGATTCTAGGGGCCATGAGCAGTTCTTC. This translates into CASSLDSRGHEQFF. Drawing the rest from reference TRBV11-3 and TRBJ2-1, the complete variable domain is EAGVVQSPRYKIIEKKQPVAFWCNPISGHNTLYWYLQNLGQGPELLIRYENEEAVDDSQLPKDRFSAERLKGVDSTLKIQPAELGDSAVYLCASSLDSRGHEQFFGPGTRLTVL.